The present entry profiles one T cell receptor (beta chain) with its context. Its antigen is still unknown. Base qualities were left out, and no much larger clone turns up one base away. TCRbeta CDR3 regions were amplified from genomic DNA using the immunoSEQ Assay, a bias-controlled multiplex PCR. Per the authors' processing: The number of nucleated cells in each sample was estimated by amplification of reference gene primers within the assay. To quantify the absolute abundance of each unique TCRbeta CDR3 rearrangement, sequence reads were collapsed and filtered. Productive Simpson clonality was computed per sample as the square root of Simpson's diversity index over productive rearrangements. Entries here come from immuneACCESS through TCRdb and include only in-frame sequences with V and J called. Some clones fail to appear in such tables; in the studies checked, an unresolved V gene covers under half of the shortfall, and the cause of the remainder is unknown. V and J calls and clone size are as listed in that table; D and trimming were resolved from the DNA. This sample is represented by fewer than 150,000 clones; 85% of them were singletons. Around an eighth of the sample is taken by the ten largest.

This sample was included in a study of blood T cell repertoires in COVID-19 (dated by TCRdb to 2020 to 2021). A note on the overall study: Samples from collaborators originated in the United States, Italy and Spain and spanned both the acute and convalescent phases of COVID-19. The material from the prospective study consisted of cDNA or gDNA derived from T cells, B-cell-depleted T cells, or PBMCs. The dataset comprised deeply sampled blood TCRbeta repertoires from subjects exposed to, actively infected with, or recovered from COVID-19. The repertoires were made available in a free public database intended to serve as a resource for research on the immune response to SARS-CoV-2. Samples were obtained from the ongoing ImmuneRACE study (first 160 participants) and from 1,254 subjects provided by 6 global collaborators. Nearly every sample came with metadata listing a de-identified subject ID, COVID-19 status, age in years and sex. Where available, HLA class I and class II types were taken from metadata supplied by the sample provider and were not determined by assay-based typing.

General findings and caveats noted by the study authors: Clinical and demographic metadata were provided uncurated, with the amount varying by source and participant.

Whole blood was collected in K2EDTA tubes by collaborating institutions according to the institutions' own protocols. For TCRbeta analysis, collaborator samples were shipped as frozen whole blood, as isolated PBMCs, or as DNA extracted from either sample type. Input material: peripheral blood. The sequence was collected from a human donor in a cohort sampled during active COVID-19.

The CDR3 protein sequence reads: CASSLVWQVNTGELFF. The sequence in DNA is TGTGCCAGCAGCTTAGTGTGGCAGGTGAACACCGGGGAGCTGTTTTTT. The rearrangement joined TRBV7-9 to TRBJ2-2, with an unclear D gene assignment. The CDR3 sequence holds 16 residues, the cysteine and phenylalanine included. Only the CDR3 DNA stays, 48 bases, in frame from base 1. Looking up the germline V gene (reference sequence) yields CDR1 SEHNR and CDR2 FQNEAQ. At the junction V is shortened by 1 base and J by 1 base, with 10 bases in between.